The 24 T cell receptor beta chains below all came from one sample that was sequenced in a study of blood T cell repertoires in COVID-19. Here immunoSEQ multiplex PCR was the method, and the copy in TCRdb shows in-frame clones only, minus some. The sample holds 25,000 to 35,000 clones, roughly 90% seen once. The specimen was peripheral blood. These receptors originate from a human donor in a cohort sampled during active COVID-19.

The chain combines TRBV5-1 with TRBJ1-3; D is uncertain. V shed 4 bases and J shed 0 bases, with 11 bases lying between them. CDR3 length equals 15 residues. Germline-derived CDR1 and CDR2 are SGHRS and YFSETQ. The CDR3 reads CASSGSGSSGNTIYF. The CDR3 nucleotides read TGCGCCAGCAGCGGCAGCGGAAGCTCTGGAAACACCATATATTTT.

The genes are TRBV5-4 and TRBJ1-3, with 10 bases fitting TRBD1. CDR1 is SGHNT and CDR2 is YYREEE in the germline V gene (reference sequence). After removal of 5 bases from V and 2 bases from J, the junction contained 4 bases not matched to a gene. This CDR3 spans 15 amino acids. The CDR3 DNA reads TGTGCCAGCAGAAAGGGACAGGGGCCTGGAAACACCATATATTTT. The encoded protein is CASRKGQGPGNTIYF.

The rearrangement links TRBV5-1 to TRBJ1-2; 7 bases align to TRBD1. Germline V gene data show CDR1 as SGHRS and CDR2 as YFSETQ. V dropped 8 bases and J dropped 2; count of bases not matched to a gene: 9. The CDR3 loop spans 14 amino acids. As DNA, the CDR3 is TGCGCCAGTAAAATAGGGGACAGAAACTATGGCTACACCTTC. It is translated as CASKIGDRNYGYTF.

The J gene is TRBJ2-5, the V gene TRBV3-1 (or the pseudogene TRBV3-2); 9 positions match TRBD2. Germline lookup yields CDR1 LGHDT and CDR2 YNNKEL (reference sequence). The V gene end was trimmed by 8 bases and the J gene end by 1 base; junction bases not matched to a gene: 5. The CDR3 spans 14 residues. The CDR3 DNA reads as TGTGCCAGCGGATCTAGCGGGGCCCAAGAGACCCAGTACTTC. This encodes CASGSSGAQETQYF.

V is TRBV19 and J is TRBJ2-3; 7 positions agree with TRBD1. This CDR3 has 15 residues. Germline lookup yields CDR1 LNHDA and CDR2 SQIVND (reference sequence). The junction had 9 bases not matched to a gene; V was cut back by 5 bases and J by 4 bases. The CDR3 bases are TGTGCCAGTAGTGAAGACAGGGAATACCCAGATACGCAGTATTTT. Encoded protein: CASSEDREYPDTQYF.

The gene calls are TRBV6-2 or TRBV6-3 and TRBJ2-7, with D perhaps TRBD1 (6 bases). The CDR3 is made up of 17 amino acids. V was clipped by 0 bases and J by 3 bases, with 18 bases between them. Per germline, CDR1 MNHEY and CDR2 SVGEGT. The CDR3 DNA is TGTGCCAGCAGTTACTCATACATGGGGGACAAGTACTACGAGCAGTACTTC. Encoded protein: CASSYSYMGDKYYEQYF.

The V gene is TRBV28, the J gene TRBJ2-2, with a tentative D call TRBD2 (5 bases). Germline V lookup: CDR1 MDHEN, CDR2 SYDVKM. The CDR3 totals 15 residues. Between the trimmed V and J ends, which lost 9 bases and 0 bases, there was a span of 14 bases. The CDR3 loop is CASNLPGANTGELFF. The DNA for the CDR3 is TGTGCCAGTAATCTCCCCGGGGCGAACACCGGGGAGCTGTTTTTT.

The rearrangement joins TRBV5-1 to TRBJ1-1; TRBD1 matches 10 bases. From germline, CDR1 is SGHRS and CDR2 YFSETQ. The CDR3 length is 15 residues. The trim removed 3 bases at V and 4 bases at J, leaving 6 bases unmatched. In DNA, the CDR3 is TGCGCCAGCAGCTGGGGGACAGGGGCGCGCACTGAAGCTTTCTTT. It codes for CASSWGTGARTEAFF.

Here the CDR3 reads CASSFGGTLYNEQFF. CDR3 nucleotide sequence: TGTGCCAGCAGCTTCGGCGGGACCCTCTACAATGAGCAGTTCTTC. The V gene is TRBV7-9, the J gene TRBJ2-1, with D possibly matching TRBD2 (6 bases). The V end lost 3 bases, the J end lost 3 bases, and 12 bases lay between the germline ends. The CDR3 covers 15 residues. The germline CDR1 and CDR2 sequences are SEHNR and FQNEAQ (reference sequence).

V gene TRBV5-6 combines with J gene TRBJ2-5; 11 bases map to TRBD1. Germline CDR1 and CDR2: SGHDT and YYEEEE. Trimming cost V 4 bases and J 9 bases; bases outside gene matches: 5. The CDR3 contains 13 residues. CDR3 sequence (DNA): TGTGCCAGCAGCCCCGGGACAGGGGGGGCCCAGTACTTC. This codes for CASSPGTGGAQYF.

The chain carries TRBV19 and TRBJ2-2, with 9 positions matching TRBD2. The junction had 12 bases not matched to a gene; V was cut back by 9 bases and J by 7 bases. The germline CDR1 and CDR2 sequences are LNHDA and SQIVND (reference sequence). The CDR3 extends over 15 amino acids. The CDR3 region has the DNA TGTGCCAGCACCCAGTGGCGGGAGGGGATCGGGGAGCTGTTTTTT. This codes for CASTQWREGIGELFF.

This clone was observed a handful of times. The rearrangement joins TRBV6-6 to TRBJ2-7, with a possible D match to TRBD1 (5 bases). The V end was cut by 3 bases, the J end by 4 bases, with 13 bases between. There are 14 residues in the CDR3. From germline, CDR1 is MNHNY and CDR2 SVGAGI (reference sequence). The CDR3 here is CASSYMAGPYEQYF. DNA for the CDR3: TGTGCCAGCAGTTATATGGCAGGGCCTTACGAGCAGTACTTC.

The chain links TRBV28 to TRBJ1-5; D gene uncertain. V lost 1 base and J 1 base, leaving 5 bases between the germline ends. There are 14 residues in the CDR3. Germline loops: CDR1 MDHEN, CDR2 SYDVKM. CDR3 nucleotide sequence: TGTGCCAGCAGTTTATACAGCAGCAATCAGCCCCAGCATTTT. The encoded protein is CASSLYSSNQPQHF.

This clone was seen more than once but under ten times. CDR3 amino acids: CASSLLRSPYEQYF. The CDR3 DNA follows: TGTGCCAGCAGTTTATTACGGTCCCCGTACGAGCAGTACTTC. V is TRBV28 and J is TRBJ2-7; no clear D gene. There are 14 residues in the CDR3. Per the germline V gene, CDR1 is MDHEN and CDR2 is SYDVKM. V shed 1 base and J shed 4 bases, with 11 bases lying between them.

This clone was found once. The chain carries TRBV5-8 and TRBJ1-2; 7 nucleotides agree with TRBD1. Germline V gene sequence: CDR1 SGHTS, CDR2 YDEGEE. V shed 2 bases, J shed 4 bases, and the junction held 11 bases outside the gene matches. The CDR3 sequence is 16 residues long. CDR3 in amino acids: CASSFFGRGNPYGYTF. The CDR3 coding sequence is TGTGCCAGCAGCTTTTTCGGCAGGGGGAACCCCTATGGCTACACCTTC.

The chain links TRBV5-5 to TRBJ1-2; 9 positions agree with TRBD1. This CDR3 has 16 residues. The junction had 7 bases not matched to a gene; V was cut back by 0 bases and J by 4 bases. Germline V CDR1 and CDR2: SGHKS, YYEKEE (reference sequence). The CDR3 DNA reads TGTGCCAGCAGCTTGGGGTTTCGGGACAGGGCCTATGGCTACACCTTC. It encodes CASSLGFRDRAYGYTF. Full variable domain (outside the CDR3, taken from reference TRBV5-5 and TRBJ1-2): DAGVTQSPTHLIKTRGQQVTLRCSPISGHKSVSWYQQVLGQGPQFIFQYYEKEERGRGNFPDRFSARQFPNYSSELNVNALLLGDSALYLCASSLGFRDRAYGYTFGSGTRLTVV.

This clone has only a few counts. The chain employs TRBV4-1 and TRBJ2-7; possible D gene TRBD1, 5 bases. Germline CDR1 reads MGHRA; CDR2 reads YSYEKL. V shed 5 bases and J shed 4 bases, with 12 bases lying between them. CDR3 size: 13 residues. The CDR3 here is CASSSPSGYEQYF. DNA for the CDR3: TGCGCCAGCAGCTCGCCCTCAGGGTACGAGCAGTACTTC.

The count of this clone is one. The chain joins TRBV28 to TRBJ1-4; D is unresolved. This CDR3 has 17 residues. The germline CDR1 and CDR2 sequences are MDHEN and SYDVKM. The ends were cut back, 6 bases at V and 4 bases at J, with 21 bases in the middle. For the CDR3, the DNA is TGTGCCAGCAGGTCCGGGAGGAGGATGGATGTTAATGAAAAACTGTTTTTT. Residues: CASRSGRRMDVNEKLFF.

The rearrangement uses TRBV5-8 and TRBJ2-5; D is perhaps TRBD1 (5 bases). The germline gives CDR1 SGHTS, CDR2 YDEGEE. V was trimmed by 0 bases and J by 1 base, leaving 10 bases between them. The CDR3 has 15 amino acids. In DNA, the CDR3 is TGTGCCAGCAGCTTGGTCAGGGTGGTCCAAGAGACCCAGTACTTC. Translation gives CASSLVRVVQETQYF.

Notes on this clone: Other DNA sequences in the sample encode the same CDR3. The chain links TRBV15 to TRBJ2-2; no firm D call. The CDR3 covers 14 residues. V was trimmed by 0 bases and J by 6 bases, leaving 8 bases between them. Germline values: CDR1 LNHNV, CDR2 YYDKDF (reference sequence). The CDR3 DNA follows: TGTGCCACCAGCAGAGATAAAGAGGCCGGGGAGCTGTTTTTT. Translation gives CATSRDKEAGELFF. Drawing the rest from reference TRBV15 and TRBJ2-2, the complete variable domain is DAMVIQNPRYQVTQFGKPVTLSCSQTLNHNVMYWYQQKSSQAPKLLFHYYDKDFNNEADTPDNFQSRRPNTSFCFLDIRSPGLGDTAMYLCATSRDKEAGELFFGEGSRLTVL.

The chain recombines TRBV28 with TRBJ2-5; a possible D gene is TRBD1 (5 bases). Per the germline V gene, CDR1 is MDHEN and CDR2 is SYDVKM. V was cut by 5 bases and J by 6 bases, with 16 bases left in between. The CDR3 is 14 amino acids. CDR3 sequence: CASSLPRQTQTQYF. As DNA, the CDR3 is TGTGCCAGCAGTCTCCCCCGACAGACTCAGACCCAGTACTTC.

The rearrangement uses TRBV7-2 and TRBJ2-7, with 8 bases fitting TRBD2. V dropped 5 bases and J dropped 3; count of bases not matched to a gene: 12. The germline V gene encodes CDR1 SGHTA and CDR2 FQGNSA. This CDR3 contains 16 residues. The chain's CDR3 is CASSPDAAGLGYEQYF. The CDR3 DNA reads TGTGCCAGCAGCCCCGATGCTGCGGGACTAGGCTACGAGCAGTACTTC.

The gene calls are TRBV11-3 and TRBJ2-5, with TRBD2 matching 10 bases. The V gene end was trimmed by 1 base and the J gene end by 3 bases; junction bases not matched to a gene: 2. The germline CDR1 and CDR2 sequences are SGHNT and YENEEA. This CDR3 region has 15 residues. In nucleotides, the CDR3 is TGTGCCAGCAGCTTAGGTACTAGCGGGAAAGAGACCCAGTACTTC. Protein product: CASSLGTSGKETQYF.

The chain uses TRBV11-2 and TRBJ1-3, with 9 bases that match TRBD1. Per germline, CDR1 SGHAT and CDR2 FQNNGV. Germline trimming cut 5 bases from V and 5 bases from J; bases unmatched to any gene: 10. This CDR3 contains 16 residues. The CDR3 is CASSPPGQGFRNTIYF. As DNA, the CDR3 is TGTGCCAGCAGCCCCCCGGGACAGGGATTTAGAAACACCATATATTTT.